The present T cell receptor (beta chain) was sequenced within a study of early T cells in non-severe SARS-CoV-2 infection. Researchers attached unique molecular identifiers to individual cDNA molecules. TCRdb used MiXCR to reprocess the 5' RACE reads, holding one entry per CDR3 protein. The table has tens of thousands of distinct CDR3 sequences, roughly 12% seen once; the top ten hold 4.8%. V dropped 3 bases and J dropped 1 base, with 5 bases sitting between them. The CDR3 contains 13 residues. In germline, CDR1 is SGDLS, CDR2 YYNGEE. The material sequenced was whole blood. V and J are TRBV9 and TRBJ2-1; D unclear. The TCR sequence derives from an adult who was a healthcare worker with PCR-confirmed SARS-CoV-2 infection or an uninfected control (not recorded which). The CDR3 sequence: CASSERSYNEQFF. Written as DNA, the CDR3 is TGTGCCAGCAGCGAAAGATCCTACAATGAGCAGTTCTTC.